The 9 T cell receptor beta chains presented below share a single source sample, sequenced in a study of radiation and T cells in renal cell carcinoma (dated by TCRdb to 2018 to 2020). The sample's time point, from its label and the paper: baseline pretreatment blood. Explained via the paper, the treatment or condition label denotes: 15 Gy SBRT to primary tumor, nephrectomy 4 weeks later. Preparation of the library involved the immunoSEQ multiplex PCR assay. The table was pulled from immuneACCESS by TCRdb, which kept in-frame rearrangements only. Such tables lose some clones; where checked, under half of the loss comes from unresolved V genes, and the rest has no known cause. The table for this sample lists 150,000 or so clones; 88% of them were counted only once. Around 4.1% of the sample is in the top ten clones. The specimen was blood, collected from a patient whose treatment included radiotherapy and nephrectomy. All receptors come from a woman between 65 and 79 years old with renal cell carcinoma.

The chain uses TRBV7-2 and TRBJ1-4, with 8 nucleotides matching TRBD1. The V segment lost 4 bases and the J segment 4 bases; nucleotides outside the gene matches: 8. Looked up from germline, CDR1 is SGHTA and CDR2 is FQGNSA. CDR3 length equals 16 residues. CDR3 DNA: TGTGCCAGCAGCTCCTCCATCAGGGGGCGTAATGAAAAACTGTTTTTT. It specifies CASSSSIRGRNEKLFF.

The chain recombines TRBV27 with TRBJ2-1; TRBD1 aligns across 9 bases. The CDR3 loop spans 15 amino acids. After removal of 5 bases from V and 5 bases from J, the junction contained 7 bases not matched to a gene. CDR1 is MNHEY and CDR2 is SMNVEV in the germline V gene (reference sequence). CDR3 sequence: CASSRDRVTHNEQFF. The CDR3, as DNA: TGTGCCAGCAGTCGGGACAGGGTGACACACAATGAGCAGTTCTTC.

The J gene is TRBJ1-2, the V gene TRBV28; possible D gene TRBD1, 6 bases. From germline, CDR1 is MDHEN and CDR2 SYDVKM. The CDR3 covers 16 residues. Deletions cut 5 bases from V and 1 base from J, with 17 bases between. The CDR3 spells CASSQGTYSLNYGYTF. In nucleotides, the CDR3 is TGTGCCAGCAGTCAGGGGACGTATTCCCTTAACTATGGCTACACCTTC.

This chain connects TRBV13 to TRBJ2-5; 14 bases are a match to TRBD2. V trimming: 5 bases; J trimming: 2 bases; junction bases outside the gene matches: 4. CDR1 and CDR2 from the germline V gene are PRHDT and FYEKMQ (reference sequence). The CDR3 consists of 16 residues. This chain's CDR3 is CASSLGLAGDQETQYF. CDR3 nucleotide sequence: TGTGCCAGCAGCCTGGGACTAGCGGGGGATCAAGAGACCCAGTACTTC.

The chain is built from TRBV7-9 and TRBJ1-6; TRBD1 aligns across 9 bases. Unmatched junction bases numbered 6, after V lost 5 bases and J lost 7 bases. There are 15 residues in the CDR3. CDR1 and CDR2 from the germline V gene are SEHNR and FQNEAQ (reference sequence). CDR3 amino acids: CASSQGDRENSPLHF. The CDR3 DNA sequence: TGTGCCAGCAGCCAAGGGGACAGGGAAAATTCACCCCTCCACTTT.

The gene calls are TRBV6-5 and TRBJ1-4; D not certain. Trimming removed 0 bases from V and 5 bases from J, with 10 bases in between. CDR1 MNHEY and CDR2 SVGAGI come from the germline V gene. This CDR3 is 15 amino acids long. The CDR3 spells CASSYSGWRNEKLFF. CDR3 nucleotides: TGTGCCAGCAGTTACTCGGGGTGGCGCAATGAAAAACTGTTTTTT.

V gene TRBV29-1 combines with J gene TRBJ2-3; 10 bases match TRBD2. CDR3 size: 15 residues. Germline CDR1 is SQVTM and CDR2 is ANQGSEA. The trim removed 4 bases at V and 1 base at J, leaving 5 bases unmatched. The DNA for the CDR3 is TGCAGCGTTGTGAGAACTAGCGGGGGCACAGATACGCAGTATTTT. Encoded protein: CSVVRTSGGTDTQYF.

The rearrangement links TRBV29-1 to TRBJ1-2; D is undetermined. Trimming stripped 6 bases from V and 4 bases from J, with 12 bases between. The CDR3 is made up of 12 amino acids. The germline CDR1 and CDR2 sequences are SQVTM and ANQGSEA. The CDR3 sequence: CSVQAPGYGYTF. Here the CDR3 DNA reads TGCAGCGTCCAGGCTCCGGGCTATGGCTACACCTTC.

This chain links TRBV5-1 with TRBJ1-5; 7 bases line up with TRBD1. V lost 0 bases and J lost 1; bases outside the gene matches: 1. Germline CDR1 is SGHRS and CDR2 is YFSETQ. The CDR3 sequence is 15 residues long. In DNA form, the CDR3 reads TGCGCCAGCAGCTTGGAACAGGGGAGCAATCAGCCCCAGCATTTT. Protein product: CASSLEQGSNQPQHF. Complete variable domain (other parts from reference TRBV5-1 and TRBJ1-5): KAGVTQTPRYLIKTRGQQVTLSCSPISGHRSVSWYQQTPGQGLQFLFEYFSETQRNKGNFPGRFSGRQFSNSRSEMNVSTLELGDSALYLCASSLEQGSNQPQHFGDGTRLSIL.